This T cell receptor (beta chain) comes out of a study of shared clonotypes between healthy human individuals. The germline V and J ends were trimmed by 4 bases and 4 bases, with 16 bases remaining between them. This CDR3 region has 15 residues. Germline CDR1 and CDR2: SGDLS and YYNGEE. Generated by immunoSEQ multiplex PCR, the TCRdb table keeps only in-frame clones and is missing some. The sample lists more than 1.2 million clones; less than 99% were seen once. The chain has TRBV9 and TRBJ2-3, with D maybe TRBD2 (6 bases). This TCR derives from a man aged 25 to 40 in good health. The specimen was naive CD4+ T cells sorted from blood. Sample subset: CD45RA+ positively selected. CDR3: CASSTQTTGADTQYF. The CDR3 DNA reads TGTGCCAGCAGCACTCAGACGACGGGAGCAGATACGCAGTATTTT.